One and the same sample provided the 17 T cell receptor beta chains below, sequenced in a study of T-cell reconstitution after alpha-beta-depleted transplantation in children. For TCRbeta, the library was prepared with unique molecular identifiers. TCRdb processed the PCR reads anew with MiXCR; each CDR3 protein has one entry. The sample consists of about 110,000 distinct CDR3 sequences, 5% to 8% of them appearing once. This sample comprised PBMCs, mostly from graft donor cells, obtained 360 days after TCRalphabeta/CD19-depleted stem cell transplant. These receptors all come from a male patient under 10 years old who had a stem cell transplant for acute lymphoblastic leukemia, so the T cells may come from the graft donor.

This chain connects TRBV3-1 to TRBJ2-1, with TRBD2 matching 11 bases. The V gene end was trimmed by 4 bases and the J gene end by 0 bases; junction bases not matched to a gene: 11. CDR3 length: 19 amino acids. Per the germline V gene, CDR1 is LGHDT and CDR2 is YNNKEL (reference sequence). The CDR3 DNA follows: TGTGCCAGCAGCCCGCCGGGACTAGCGGTATCTTACTCCTACAATGAGCAGTTCTTC. It codes for CASSPPGLAVSYSYNEQFF.

The V and J genes are TRBV9 and TRBJ2-7; D is possibly TRBD1 or TRBD2 (5 bases each). Germline CDR1 is SGDLS and CDR2 is YYNGEE. V was pared by 0 bases and J by 2 bases, with 9 bases between. This CDR3 is built from 14 residues. CDR3 bases: TGTGCCAGCAGCGTAGAAGGGGACCCCTACGAGCAGTACTTC. Amino acids: CASSVEGDPYEQYF.

V usage is TRBV27 and J usage is TRBJ1-5; no clear D. Between the trimmed V and J ends, which lost 8 bases and 1 base, there was a span of 9 bases. CDR1 MNHEY and CDR2 SMNVEV come from the germline V gene (reference sequence). The CDR3 has 13 residues. The CDR3, as DNA: TGTGCCAGCCAAGGACGAAGCAATCAGCCCCAGCATTTT. Translation gives CASQGRSNQPQHF.

This clonotype was counted ten times or more. The rearrangement links TRBV10-3 to TRBJ2-3, with TRBD2 identical over 8 bases. The CDR3 is made up of 16 amino acids. The V segment lost 6 bases and the J segment 1 base; nucleotides outside the gene matches: 9. CDR1 ENHRY and CDR2 SYGVKD come from the germline V gene. In nucleotides, the CDR3 is TGTGCCATCAGCAGCACGGGGGGGGTTCGCACAGATACGCAGTATTTT. Protein sequence: CAISSTGGVRTDTQYF.

This clonotype was found many times. The rearrangement links TRBV2 to TRBJ1-2; D gene ambiguous. Germline V lookup: CDR1 SNHLY, CDR2 FYNNEI. The ends were cut back, 0 bases at V and 11 bases at J, with 13 bases in the middle. The CDR3 sequence is 13 residues long. The CDR3 nucleotides read TGTGCCAGCAGTGAAGCAAGAAGAGAGAGATACACCTTC. As protein: CASSEARRERYTF.

This clonotype was picked up many times. The chain recombines TRBV6-5 with TRBJ1-1; D unclear. The CDR3 length is 15 residues. Trimming removed 0 bases from V and 5 bases from J, with 13 bases in between. Germline CDR1 and CDR2: MNHEY and SVGAGI. Here the CDR3 reads CASSYSRRAGTEAFF. CDR3 sequence (DNA): TGTGCCAGCAGTTACTCGAGACGGGCAGGTACTGAAGCTTTCTTT.

This clonotype has ten or more counts. The chain is built from TRBV27 and TRBJ2-3; 15 positions agree with TRBD2. CDR3 length: 15 residues. J lost 7 bases, V lost 7 bases, and 6 bases had no gene match. CDR1 MNHEY and CDR2 SMNVEV come from the germline V gene (reference sequence). The CDR3 DNA follows: TGTGCCAGCATCGGACTAGCGGGAGGGGGAAATACGCAGTATTTT. This gives the protein CASIGLAGGGNTQYF.

Ten or more counts support this clonotype. The chain employs TRBV24-1 and TRBJ2-2; D is undetermined. The germline V gene encodes CDR1 KGHDR and CDR2 SFDVKD. V shed 12 bases and J shed 1 base, with 5 bases lying between them. The length of the CDR3 is 11 residues. The CDR3, as DNA: TGTGCCGCTGGGAACACCGGGGAGCTGTTTTTT. It codes for CAAGNTGELFF.

The table lists this clonotype with many counts. The genes are TRBV28 and TRBJ2-1; TRBD1 matches 7 bases. The V segment lost 5 bases and the J segment 7 bases; nucleotides outside the gene matches: 8. Per the germline V gene, CDR1 is MDHEN and CDR2 is SYDVKM. The CDR3 has 14 amino acids. The CDR3 region is CASSPFGTVNEQFF. As DNA, the CDR3 is TGTGCCAGCAGTCCTTTTGGGACAGTTAATGAGCAGTTCTTC.

This clonotype was recorded at least ten times. The V call is TRBV14, the J call TRBJ2-7; 7 bases fit TRBD1. This CDR3 has 14 residues. V shed 1 base, J shed 2 bases, and the junction held 2 bases outside the gene matches. The germline CDR1 and CDR2 sequences are SGHDN and FVKESK. Written as DNA, the CDR3 is TGTGCCAGCAGCCAAGCGAGGGGGCCCTACGAGCAGTACTTC. It specifies CASSQARGPYEQYF.

This clonotype was recorded a few times. This sequence joins TRBV6-5 and TRBJ1-2; tentative D call: TRBD1 (5 bases). The V gene lost 6 bases and the J gene lost 3 bases, with 17 bases spanning the gap. Germline V gene lookup returns CDR1 MNHEY and CDR2 SVGAGI. The CDR3 is 15 amino acids. CDR3 sequence: CASSPSGYGDYGYTF. For the CDR3, the DNA is TGTGCCAGCAGCCCATCAGGGTACGGGGACTATGGCTACACCTTC.

The rearrangement links TRBV2 to TRBJ2-7; maybe TRBD1 (6 bases). Germline CDR1 and CDR2: SNHLY and FYNNEI. Trimming left V 3 bases short and J 0 bases short, with 12 bases between. CDR3 length: 15 residues. CDR3 residues: CASSEGHMSSYEQYF. The CDR3 coding sequence is TGTGCCAGCAGTGAGGGACACATGAGCTCCTACGAGCAGTACTTC.

This clonotype was counted at least ten times. The chain uses TRBV7-2 and TRBJ1-1; TRBD1 might be the D (6 bases). The CDR3 extends over 15 amino acids. CDR1 is SGHTA and CDR2 is FQGNSA in the germline V gene. The V end was cut by 4 bases, the J end by 1 base, with 13 bases between. CDR3 sequence: CASSYDDRWNTEAFF. CDR3 nucleotide sequence: TGTGCCAGCAGCTATGATGACAGGTGGAACACTGAAGCTTTCTTT.

This clonotype was counted a few times. This chain uses TRBV9 with TRBJ1-6; TRBD1 matches at 8 bases. CDR1 is SGDLS and CDR2 is YYNGEE in the germline V gene. The CDR3 spans 13 residues. The trim removed 5 bases at V and 7 bases at J, leaving 2 bases unmatched. CDR3 residues: CASSDRGNSPLHF. The CDR3 DNA reads TGTGCCAGCAGTGACAGGGGAAATTCACCCCTCCACTTT.

In this sample, this clonotype turned up many times. This CDR3 is CASSLMGYTEAFF. CDR3 sequence (DNA): TGCGCCAGCAGCTTGATGGGATACACTGAAGCTTTCTTT. The chain carries TRBV5-1 and TRBJ1-1; D gene ambiguous. Germline V gene data show CDR1 as SGHRS and CDR2 as YFSETQ. The CDR3 spans 13 residues. The V end was cut by 1 base, the J end by 3 bases, with 7 bases between.

This clonotype was seen repeatedly, ten times or more. V gene TRBV28 combines with J gene TRBJ2-7, with 8 bases fitting TRBD2. V shed 4 bases, J shed 1 base, and the junction held 15 bases outside the gene matches. Germline CDR1 MDHEN, CDR2 SYDVKM. The CDR3 runs to 18 residues. CDR3: CASSSADSLLAESYEQYF. CDR3 coding DNA: TGTGCCAGCAGTTCGGCCGACTCTTTACTAGCGGAGTCCTACGAGCAGTACTTC.

Of note for this clonotype: Just one base apart from a much larger clone, this may be a read error. This chain links TRBV11-2 with TRBJ2-1, with 8 bases aligning to TRBD2. Germline V gene lookup returns CDR1 SGHAT and CDR2 FQNNGV. This CDR3 is 15 amino acids long. The CDR3 sequence is CASSLNGGDYSEQFF. The CDR3 DNA sequence: TGTGCCAGCAGCTTAAACGGGGGGGACTACAGTGAGCAGTTCTTC.